The T cell receptor beta chain under discussion was sequenced for a study of blood T cell repertoires in COVID-19. Across the study: Collection of acute and convalescent COVID-19 samples took place in the United States, Italy and Spain. The analysed material was cDNA or gDNA that came from T cells, B-cell-depleted T cells, or PBMCs.

Profiled with immunoSEQ multiplex PCR; TCRdb holds only in-frame clones, not every one. Of about 75,000 clones in the sample, around 88% were seen once. Seattle-derived patients entered the study during active infection and were followed longitudinally. This sequence originates from a man older than 75 with COVID-19, enrolled during active disease. The sequenced sample consisted of peripheral blood.

CDR3 loop: CSALPEWEAFF. In DNA, the CDR3 is TGCAGTGCCCTCCCGGAGTGGGAAGCTTTCTTT. The chain couples TRBV20-1 to TRBJ1-1; D remains ambiguous. This CDR3 comprises 11 residues. Germline CDR1 and CDR2: DFQATT and SNEGSKA (reference sequence). The V end was cut by 6 bases, the J end by 8 bases, with 13 bases between.